This record looks at one T cell receptor beta chain sequence and its context. The target antigen is unknown. This record belongs to a study of vaccination and CD4 T cells after COVID-19. The overall study: Overlapping SARS-CoV-2, HCoV-NL63, HCoV-OC43 and HCoV-229E spike peptides were used to stimulate cells.

The CDR3 is made up of 13 amino acids. Trimming pared 1 base from V and 5 bases from J, leaving 6 bases between. The Oncomine TCR Beta short-read assay was applied to DNA of cultured CD4+ T cells. Via MiXCR, TCRdb re-called the PCR reads, giving one row per CDR3 protein. The sample has over 15,000 distinct CDR3 sequences, under 75% seen once. Treatment specified: approximately 11-day PBMC culture with coronavirus spike peptide pools or control peptides (ViraFEST assay). The source material was CD4+ T cells from blood, cultured in vitro. The chain employs TRBV12-3 or TRBV12-4 and TRBJ2-1, with D tentatively TRBD2 (6 bases). The clonotype comes from a human donor who had recovered from COVID-19. CDR3: CASSLERDNEQFF. CDR3 nucleotide sequence: TGTGCCAGCAGTTTAGAGCGGGACAATGAGCAGTTCTTC.